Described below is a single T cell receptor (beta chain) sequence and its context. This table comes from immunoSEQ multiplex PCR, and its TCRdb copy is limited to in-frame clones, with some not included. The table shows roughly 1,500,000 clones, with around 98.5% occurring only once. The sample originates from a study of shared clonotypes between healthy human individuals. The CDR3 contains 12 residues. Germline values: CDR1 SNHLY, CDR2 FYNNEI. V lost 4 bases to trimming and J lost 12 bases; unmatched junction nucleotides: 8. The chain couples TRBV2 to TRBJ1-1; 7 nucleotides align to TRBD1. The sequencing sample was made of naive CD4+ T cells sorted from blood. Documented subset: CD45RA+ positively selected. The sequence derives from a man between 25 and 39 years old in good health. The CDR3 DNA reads TGTGCCAGCAGTGTTTACAGGGGATCGCCTTTCTTT. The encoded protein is CASSVYRGSPFF.